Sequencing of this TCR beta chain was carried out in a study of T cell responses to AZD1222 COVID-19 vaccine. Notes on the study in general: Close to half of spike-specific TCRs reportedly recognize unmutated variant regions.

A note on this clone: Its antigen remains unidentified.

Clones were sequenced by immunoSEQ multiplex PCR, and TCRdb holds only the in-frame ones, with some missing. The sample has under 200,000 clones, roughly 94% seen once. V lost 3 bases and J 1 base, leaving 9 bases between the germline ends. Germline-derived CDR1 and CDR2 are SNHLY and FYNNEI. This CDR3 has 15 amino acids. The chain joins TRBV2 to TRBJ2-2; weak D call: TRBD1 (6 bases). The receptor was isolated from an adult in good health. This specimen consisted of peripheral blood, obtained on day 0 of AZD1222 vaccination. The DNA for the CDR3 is TGTGCCAGCAGTGACCCGGGACAGAACACCGGGGAGCTGTTTTTT. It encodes CASSDPGQNTGELFF.